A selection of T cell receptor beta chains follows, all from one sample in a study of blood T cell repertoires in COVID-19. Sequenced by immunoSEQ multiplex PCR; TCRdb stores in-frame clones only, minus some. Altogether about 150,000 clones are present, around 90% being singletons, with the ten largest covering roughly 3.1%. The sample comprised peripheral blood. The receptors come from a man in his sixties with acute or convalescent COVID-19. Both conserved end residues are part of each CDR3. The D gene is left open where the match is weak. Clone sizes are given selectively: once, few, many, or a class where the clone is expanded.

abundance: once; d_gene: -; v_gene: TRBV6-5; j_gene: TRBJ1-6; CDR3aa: CASSYGQYNSPLHF; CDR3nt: TGTGCCAGCAGTTACGGGCAGTATAATTCACCCCTCCACTTT
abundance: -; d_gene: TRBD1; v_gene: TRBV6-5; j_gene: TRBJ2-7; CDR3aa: CASGTGAREQYF; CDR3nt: TGTGCCAGTGGGACAGGCGCTCGCGAGCAGTACTTC
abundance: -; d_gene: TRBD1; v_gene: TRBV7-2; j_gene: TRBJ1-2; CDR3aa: CASSLGQGGYTF; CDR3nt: TGTGCCAGCAGCTTAGGACAGGGGGGTTACACCTTC
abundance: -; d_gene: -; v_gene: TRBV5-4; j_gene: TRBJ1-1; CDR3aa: CASSFGGNTEAFF; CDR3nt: TGTGCCAGCAGCTTCGGGGGGAACACTGAAGCTTTCTTT
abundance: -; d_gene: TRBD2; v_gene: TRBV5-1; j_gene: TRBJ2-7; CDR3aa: CASSLVVAGEQYF; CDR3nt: TGCGCCAGCAGCTTGGTCGTAGCGGGGGAGCAGTACTTC
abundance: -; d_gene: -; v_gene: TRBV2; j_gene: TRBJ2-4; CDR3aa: CASSDRDTPKNIQYF; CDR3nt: TGTGCCAGCAGTGATCGGGACACACCGAAAAACATTCAGTACTTC
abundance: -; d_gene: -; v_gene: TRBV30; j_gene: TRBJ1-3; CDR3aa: CAWSVPGTSSGNTIYF; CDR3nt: TGTGCCTGGAGTGTACCCGGGACTTCCTCTGGAAACACCATATATTTT
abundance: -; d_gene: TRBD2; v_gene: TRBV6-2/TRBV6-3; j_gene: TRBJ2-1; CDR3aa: CASSHLGLGVYNEQFF; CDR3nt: TGTGCCAGCAGCCACCTGGGACTAGGGGTCTACAATGAGCAGTTCTTC
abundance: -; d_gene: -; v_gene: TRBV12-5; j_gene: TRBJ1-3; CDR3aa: CASGPGPRAGAYSGNTIYF; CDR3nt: TGTGCTAGTGGTCCGGGGCCGCGGGCAGGGGCCTACTCTGGAAACACCATATATTTT
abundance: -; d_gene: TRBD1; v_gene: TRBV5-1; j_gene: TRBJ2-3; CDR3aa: CASSLGTGGPSTDTQYF; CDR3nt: TGCGCCAGCAGCTTGGGGACAGGGGGGCCTAGCACAGATACGCAGTATTTT
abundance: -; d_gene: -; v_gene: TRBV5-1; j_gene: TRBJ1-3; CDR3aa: CASSREAQGSGNTIYF; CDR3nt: TGCGCCAGCAGTAGGGAGGCCCAGGGCTCTGGAAACACCATATATTTT
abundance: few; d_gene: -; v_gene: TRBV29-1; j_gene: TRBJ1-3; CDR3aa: CSVQTGPGNTIYF; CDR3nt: TGCAGCGTCCAAACAGGGCCCGGAAACACCATATATTTT
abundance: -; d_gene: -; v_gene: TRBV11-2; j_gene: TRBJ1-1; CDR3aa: CASSLGGAYTEAFF; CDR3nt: TGTGCCAGCAGCTTAGGTGGGGCCTACACTGAAGCTTTCTTT
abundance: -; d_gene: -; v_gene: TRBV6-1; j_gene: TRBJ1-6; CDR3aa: CASSEPRGVSSSYNSPLHF; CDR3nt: TGTGCCAGCAGTGAACCCCGGGGAGTTTCCAGCTCCTATAATTCACCCCTCCACTTT
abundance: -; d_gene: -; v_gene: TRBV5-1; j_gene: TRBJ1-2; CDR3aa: CASSFGRARYGYTF; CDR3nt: TGCGCCAGCAGCTTTGGCAGGGCCCGCTATGGCTACACCTTC
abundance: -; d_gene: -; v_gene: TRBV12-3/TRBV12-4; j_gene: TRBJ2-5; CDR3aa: CASSLDSHLTQYF; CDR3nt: TGTGCCAGCAGTCTCGACAGTCACCTGACCCAGTACTTC
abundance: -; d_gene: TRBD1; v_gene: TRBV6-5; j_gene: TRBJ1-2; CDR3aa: CASSYRDRHYGYTF; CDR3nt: TGTGCCAGCAGTTACCGGGACAGGCACTATGGCTACACCTTC